This record covers a single TCR beta chain. Profiled with immunoSEQ multiplex PCR; TCRdb holds only in-frame clones, not every one. The data show under 150,000 clones, 84% seen once. These data originate in a study of T cell responses to AZD1222 COVID-19 vaccine. Germline V lookup: CDR1 LNHDA, CDR2 SQIVND (reference sequence). The CDR3 spans 12 residues. Trimming removed 3 bases from V and 8 bases from J; junction bases left unmatched: 2. V usage is TRBV19 and J usage is TRBJ1-1, with 8 bases identical to TRBD1. The source of this sequence is an adult who received the AZD1222 COVID-19 vaccine. Material: peripheral blood, obtained 28 days after the second AZD1222 dose. CDR3 nucleotides: TGTGCCAGTAGTATCTGGGACAGGGAAGCTTTCTTT. It is translated as CASSIWDREAFF.